This T cell receptor (beta chain) emerged from a study of blood T cell repertoires in COVID-19. Study overall: Nucleic acid was either cDNA or gDNA, and it came from T cells, B-cell-depleted T cells, or PBMCs.

Deletions cut 7 bases from V and 4 bases from J, with 24 bases between. There are 16 residues in the CDR3. In germline, CDR1 is SGDLS, CDR2 YYNGEE. This clone occurred a few times. In the original workflow: Reference gene primer amplification in the assay estimated nucleated cell counts. Assay used: immunoSEQ multiplex PCR; TCRdb lists only in-frame clones, some missing. D and trimming were read from the DNA, whereas the V and J calls and clone size are those reported in that table. The sample has over 150,000 clones, roughly 80% seen once. This receptor was obtained from a woman aged 80 or over with acute or convalescent COVID-19. Specimen: peripheral blood. This chain joins TRBV9 and TRBJ2-7; tentative D call: TRBD1 (5 bases). CDR3 residues: CASVPPPQGHTYEQYF. In nucleotides, the CDR3 is TGTGCCAGCGTTCCCCCACCTCAGGGCCATACATACGAGCAGTACTTC. Based on the CDR3 plus reference TRBV9 and TRBJ2-7, the full variable domain is DSGVTQTPKHLITATGQRVTLRCSPRSGDLSVYWYQQSLDQGLQFLIQYYNGEERAKGNILERFSAQQFPDLHSELNLSSLELGDSALYFCASVPPPQGHTYEQYFGPGTRLTVT.